Ten or more counts support the clone carrying this T cell receptor beta chain. Its antigen is not identified. The sample belongs to a study of CD8 T cells in ankylosing spondylitis. General study results and limits: A motif in TCR beta, a set of under 10 highly homologous variants, appeared characteristic of ankylosing spondylitis blood. Matched ankylosing spondylitis synovial fluid reportedly showed significant enrichment of disease-linked clones.

This CDR3 has 14 amino acids. The germline V gene encodes CDR1 SQVTM and CDR2 ANQGSEA. The V and J ends lost 5 bases and 4 bases respectively, with 15 bases between them. From the 5' RACE reads, TCRdb called clonotypes with MiXCR, one entry per CDR3 protein. The repertoire has hundreds of thousands of distinct CDR3 sequences, approximately 12% of them found once; the top ten carry about 0.5%. The sample consisted of blood, either unsorted or a sorted T cell fraction (not recorded which). This chain links TRBV29-1 with TRBJ2-1; D ambiguous. This TCR was recovered from a male donor with ankylosing spondylitis. The CDR3 reads CSVTDPWRYNEQFF. The CDR3 bases are TGCAGCGTTACGGACCCCTGGCGGTACAATGAGCAGTTCTTC.